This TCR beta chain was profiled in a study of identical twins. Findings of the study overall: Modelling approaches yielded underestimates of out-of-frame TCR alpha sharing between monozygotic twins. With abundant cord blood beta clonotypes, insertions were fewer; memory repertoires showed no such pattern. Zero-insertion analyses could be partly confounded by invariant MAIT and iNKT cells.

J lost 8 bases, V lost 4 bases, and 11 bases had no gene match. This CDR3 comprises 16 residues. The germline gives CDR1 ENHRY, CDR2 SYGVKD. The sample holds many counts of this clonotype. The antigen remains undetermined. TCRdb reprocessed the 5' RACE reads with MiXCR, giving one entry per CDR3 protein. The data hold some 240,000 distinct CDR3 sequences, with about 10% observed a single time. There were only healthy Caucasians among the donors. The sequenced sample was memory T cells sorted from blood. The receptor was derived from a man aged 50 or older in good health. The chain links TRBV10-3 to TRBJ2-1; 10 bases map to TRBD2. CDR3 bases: TGTGCCATCAGTGGGGTAGCGGGAGGTGAAGGCGATGAGCAGTTCTTC. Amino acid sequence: CAISGVAGGEGDEQFF.